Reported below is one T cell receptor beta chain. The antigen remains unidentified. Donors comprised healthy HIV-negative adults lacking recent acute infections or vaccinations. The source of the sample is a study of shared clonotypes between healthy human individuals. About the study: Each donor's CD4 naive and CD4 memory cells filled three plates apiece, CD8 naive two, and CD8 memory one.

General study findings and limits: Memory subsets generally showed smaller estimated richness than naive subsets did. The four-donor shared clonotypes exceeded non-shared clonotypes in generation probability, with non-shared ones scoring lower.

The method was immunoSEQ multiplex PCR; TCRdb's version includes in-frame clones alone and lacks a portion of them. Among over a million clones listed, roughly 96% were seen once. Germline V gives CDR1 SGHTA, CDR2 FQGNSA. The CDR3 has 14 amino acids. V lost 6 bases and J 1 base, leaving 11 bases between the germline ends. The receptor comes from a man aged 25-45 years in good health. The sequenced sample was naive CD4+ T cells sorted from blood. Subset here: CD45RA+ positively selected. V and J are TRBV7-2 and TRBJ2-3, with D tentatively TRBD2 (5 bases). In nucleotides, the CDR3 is TGTGCCAGCAGATTTCACGGGGGCACAGATACGCAGTATTTT. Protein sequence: CASRFHGGTDTQYF.